The clone carrying this T cell receptor beta chain has only one observation. The CDR3 totals 15 residues. J lost 4 bases, V lost 2 bases, and 5 bases had no gene match. CDR1 and CDR2 (germline): MGHDK, SYGVNS. These data are taken from a study of blood T cell repertoires in COVID-19. The overall study: COVID-19 samples collected from the United States, Italy and Spain covered acute and convalescent phases.

Assay: immunoSEQ multiplex PCR; the TCRdb copy retains only in-frame clones and omits some. The sample records more than 250,000 clones, approximately 82% being singletons. This clonotype was obtained from a man between 60 and 75 years old who had recovered from COVID-19. The specimen was peripheral blood. The chain carries TRBV25-1 and TRBJ2-7; 10 bases align to TRBD2. The CDR3 bases are TGTGCCAGCAGTGAAGGAGCGGGGGGGCCGTACGAGCAGTACTTC. Translating it yields CASSEGAGGPYEQYF.